This T cell receptor beta chain was documented in a study of blood T cell repertoires in COVID-19. The overall study: Samples taken during acute and convalescent COVID-19 were collected in the United States, Italy and Spain. Sample material is recorded as cDNA or gDNA derived from T cells, B-cell-depleted T cells, or PBMCs.

Original methodology: The assay estimated nucleated cells by amplifying reference gene primers. The data were produced by immunoSEQ multiplex PCR, yet TCRdb's version contains in-frame clones alone and is incomplete. V and J calls and clone size are those listed in that table; D and trimming were worked out from the DNA. The sample records 200,000 to 250,000 clones, 75% to 90% being singletons. Trimming removed 4 bases from V and 1 base from J; junction bases left unmatched: 13. The germline CDR1 and CDR2 sequences are SGHDT and YYEEEE. This CDR3 has 17 residues. The sequencing input was peripheral blood. V gene TRBV5-6 combines with J gene TRBJ2-7; 8 bases map to TRBD2. The source of this sequence is a woman between 25 and 40 years old who had recovered from COVID-19. Here the CDR3 reads CASSRGGVLKISYEQYF. CDR3 nucleotide sequence: TGTGCCAGCAGCCGGGGGGGAGTCCTAAAAATTTCCTACGAGCAGTACTTC. The variable domain in full, completed from reference TRBV5-6 and TRBJ2-7, reads DAGVTQSPTHLIKTRGQQVTLRCSPKSGHDTVSWYQQALGQGPQFIFQYYEEEERQRGNFPDRFSGHQFPNYSSELNVNALLLGDSALYLCASSRGGVLKISYEQYFGPGTRLTVT.